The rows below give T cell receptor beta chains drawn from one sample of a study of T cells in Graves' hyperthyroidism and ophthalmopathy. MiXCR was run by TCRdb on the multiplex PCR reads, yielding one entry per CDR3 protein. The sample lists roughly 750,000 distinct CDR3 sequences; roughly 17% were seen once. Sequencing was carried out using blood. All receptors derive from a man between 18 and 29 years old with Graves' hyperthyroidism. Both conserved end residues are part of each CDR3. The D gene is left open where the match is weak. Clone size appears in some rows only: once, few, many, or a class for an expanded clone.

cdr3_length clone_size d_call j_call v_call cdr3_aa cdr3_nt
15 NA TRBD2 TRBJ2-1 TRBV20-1 CSAPTSGSSQNEQFF TGCAGTGCTCCGACTAGCGGGAGTTCTCAGAATGAGCAGTTCTTC
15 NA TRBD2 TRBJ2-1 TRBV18 CASSNPTSGRGEQFF TGTGCCAGCTCAAACCCGACTAGCGGGAGGGGGGAGCAGTTCTTC
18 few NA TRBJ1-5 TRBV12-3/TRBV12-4 CASSLSGSAVGSNQPQHF TGTGCCAGCAGTTTAAGCGGCAGTGCGGTCGGTAGCAATCAGCCCCAGCATTTT
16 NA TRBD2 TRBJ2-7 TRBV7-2 CASSLGLAVPSYEQYF TGTGCCAGCAGCTTAGGACTAGCGGTTCCCTCCTACGAGCAGTACTTC
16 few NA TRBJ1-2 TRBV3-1 CASSHSGGRGDYGYTF TGTGCCAGCAGCCACAGTGGCGGCAGGGGTGACTATGGCTACACCTTC
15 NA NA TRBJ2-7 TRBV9 CASSPSGATTYEQYF TGTGCCAGCAGCCCCTCAGGGGCGACTACCTACGAGCAGTACTTC
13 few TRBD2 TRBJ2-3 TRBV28 CAHSGRRTDTQYF TGTGCCCATAGCGGGAGGCGGACAGATACGCAGTATTTT
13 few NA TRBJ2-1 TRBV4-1 CASSHLIYNEQFF TGCGCCAGCAGCCACTTAATCTACAATGAGCAGTTCTTC
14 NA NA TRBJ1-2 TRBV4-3 CASSQESRGEGYTF TGCGCCAGCAGCCAAGAATCTAGGGGCGAGGGCTACACCTTC
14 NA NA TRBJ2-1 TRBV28 CASSSGGTNNEQFF TGTGCCAGCAGTTCAGGGGGGACTAACAATGAGCAGTTCTTC
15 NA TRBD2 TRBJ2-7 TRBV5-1 CASSSGGGLSYEQYF TGCGCCAGCAGCTCGGGGGGGGGGCTCTCCTACGAGCAGTACTTC
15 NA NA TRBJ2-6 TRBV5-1 CASSPLRVGANVLTF TGCGCCAGCAGTCCCCTTCGGGTGGGGGCCAACGTCCTGACTTTC
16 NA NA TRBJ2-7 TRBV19 CASTSRGGSATGEQYF TGTGCCAGTACCTCCAGGGGGGGGAGCGCCACGGGAGAGCAGTACTTC
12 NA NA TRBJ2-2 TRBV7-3 CASSHDGQELFF TGTGCCAGCAGCCATGACGGACAGGAGCTGTTTTTT
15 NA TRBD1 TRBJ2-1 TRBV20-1 CSARQGALSYNEQFF TGCAGTGCTAGACAGGGGGCCTTATCCTACAATGAGCAGTTCTTC
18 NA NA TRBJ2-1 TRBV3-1 CASSQEPLNRPLGNEQFF TGTGCCAGCAGCCAAGAACCACTTAATCGCCCCTTAGGGAATGAGCAGTTCTTC
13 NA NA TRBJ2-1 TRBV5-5 CASSRDAFREQFF TGTGCCAGCAGCAGGGACGCCTTCAGGGAGCAGTTCTTC
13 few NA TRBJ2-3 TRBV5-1 CASSLVPSDTQYF TGCGCCAGCAGCCTGGTTCCATCAGATACGCAGTATTTT
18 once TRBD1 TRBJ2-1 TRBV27 CASSTGTVSHPSYNEQFF TGTGCCAGCAGTACAGGGACAGTCAGCCACCCTTCCTACAATGAGCAGTTCTTC
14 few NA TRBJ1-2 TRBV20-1 CSARITRQGNGYTF TGCAGTGCTAGAATCACTCGGCAGGGAAATGGCTACACCTTC
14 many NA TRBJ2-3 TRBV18 CASSPDGSTDTQYF TGTGCCAGCTCACCGGACGGTAGCACAGATACGCAGTATTTT
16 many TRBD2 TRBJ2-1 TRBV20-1 CSARDPSGRAYNEQFF TGCAGTGCTAGAGATCCTAGCGGGAGGGCCTACAATGAGCAGTTCTTC
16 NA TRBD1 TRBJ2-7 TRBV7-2 CASSLGQGGAAYEQYF TGTGCCAGCAGCTTAGGACAGGGCGGAGCCGCCTACGAGCAGTACTTC
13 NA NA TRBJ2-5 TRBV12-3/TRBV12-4 CASRRLEEETQYF TGTGCCAGCAGACGACTAGAAGAAGAGACCCAGTACTTC
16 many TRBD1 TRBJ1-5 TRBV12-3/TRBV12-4 CASSLRGQGDGQPQHF TGTGCCAGCAGTTTGCGAGGTCAGGGGGACGGACAGCCCCAGCATTTT
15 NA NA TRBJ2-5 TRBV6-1 CASSEAIGRAETQYF TGTGCCAGCAGTGAAGCGATCGGCAGGGCAGAGACCCAGTACTTC
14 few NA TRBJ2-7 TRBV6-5 CASSYRAKVDEQYF TGTGCCAGCAGTTACCGGGCCAAGGTAGACGAGCAGTACTTC
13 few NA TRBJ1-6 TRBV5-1 CASSLGSGAPLHF TGCGCCAGCAGCTTGGGCTCGGGGGCACCCCTCCACTTT
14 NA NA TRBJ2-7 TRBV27 CASSFSGLTYEQYF TGTGCCAGCAGTTTCTCCGGGCTCACCTACGAGCAGTACTTC
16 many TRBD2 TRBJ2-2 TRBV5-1 CASSARTSGDTGELFF TGCGCCAGCAGCGCTCGGACTAGCGGCGACACCGGGGAGCTGTTTTTT
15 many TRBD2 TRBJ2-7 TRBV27 CASSSARGGTYEQYF TGTGCCAGCAGTTCCGCCCGGGGGGGGACCTACGAGCAGTACTTC
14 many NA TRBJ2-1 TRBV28 CAIRGGGGYNEQFF TGTGCGATACGGGGCGGCGGCGGGTACAATGAGCAGTTCTTC
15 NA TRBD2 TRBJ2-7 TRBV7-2 CASSSVTSGPYEQYF TGTGCCAGCAGCTCCGTGACTAGCGGACCCTACGAGCAGTACTTC
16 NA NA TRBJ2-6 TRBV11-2 CASSLGYGKGANVLTF TGTGCCAGCAGCTTAGGGTATGGGAAGGGGGCCAACGTCCTGACTTTC
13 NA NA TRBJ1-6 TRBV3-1 CASSQESFLPLHF TGTGCCAGCAGCCAAGAGTCCTTCTTACCCCTCCACTTT
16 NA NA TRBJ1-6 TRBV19 CASSPPERNPNSPLHF TGTGCCAGTAGTCCTCCGGAGAGGAATCCCAATTCACCCCTCCACTTT
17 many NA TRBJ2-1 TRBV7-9 CASILNGTASSYNEQFF TGTGCCAGCATCCTCAACGGGACTGCCAGCTCCTACAATGAGCAGTTCTTC
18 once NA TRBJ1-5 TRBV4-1 CASSQDGLGGNGDQPQHF TGCGCCAGCAGCCAAGATGGGTTGGGGGGTAATGGAGATCAGCCCCAGCATTTT
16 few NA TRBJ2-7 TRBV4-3 CASSQDSGLARYEQYF TGCGCCAGCAGCCAAGATAGCGGCCTAGCCCGCTACGAGCAGTACTTC
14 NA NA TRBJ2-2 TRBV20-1 CSARAQGTTGELFF TGCAGTGCTAGAGCCCAGGGGACCACCGGGGAGCTGTTTTTT
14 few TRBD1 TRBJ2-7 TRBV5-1 CASSPALTGPVQYF TGCGCCAGCAGCCCCGCCCTGACAGGGCCGGTGCAGTACTTC
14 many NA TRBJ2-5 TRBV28 CASRSPGQQETQYF TGTGCCAGCAGATCCCCCGGGCAGCAAGAGACCCAGTACTTC
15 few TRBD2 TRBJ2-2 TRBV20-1 CSARGSGEGTGELFF TGCAGTGCTAGGGGTAGCGGGGAAGGCACCGGGGAGCTGTTTTTT
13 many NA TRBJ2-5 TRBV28 CASRGSGEETQYF TGTGCCAGCAGAGGGAGTGGGGAAGAGACCCAGTACTTC